This T cell receptor (beta chain) derives from a study of T cells in localized non-small cell lung cancer. CDR1 and CDR2 (germline): SGHDT, YYEEEE. This CDR3 is built from 16 residues. J was trimmed by 4 bases and V by 2 bases; bases with no gene match: 9. Assay: immunoSEQ multiplex PCR; the TCRdb copy retains only in-frame clones and omits some. The table shows about 78,000 clones, with about four fifths occurring only once. Points on this clone: Its matching antigen is unknown.

The study's findings and limits: Maximal T cell clonality occurred in uninvolved adjacent lung, with tumor ranking below it.

The sequence derives from a man aged 35-75 years with stage I lung adenocarcinoma. The chain recombines TRBV5-6 with TRBJ1-5; the match to TRBD1 covers 7 bases. The sample in question was peripheral blood, obtained before any cancer treatment. The CDR3 coding sequence is TGTGCCAGCAGCTTCCGGACAGGCCGAAGGAATCAGCCCCAGCATTTT. Encoded protein: CASSFRTGRRNQPQHF.